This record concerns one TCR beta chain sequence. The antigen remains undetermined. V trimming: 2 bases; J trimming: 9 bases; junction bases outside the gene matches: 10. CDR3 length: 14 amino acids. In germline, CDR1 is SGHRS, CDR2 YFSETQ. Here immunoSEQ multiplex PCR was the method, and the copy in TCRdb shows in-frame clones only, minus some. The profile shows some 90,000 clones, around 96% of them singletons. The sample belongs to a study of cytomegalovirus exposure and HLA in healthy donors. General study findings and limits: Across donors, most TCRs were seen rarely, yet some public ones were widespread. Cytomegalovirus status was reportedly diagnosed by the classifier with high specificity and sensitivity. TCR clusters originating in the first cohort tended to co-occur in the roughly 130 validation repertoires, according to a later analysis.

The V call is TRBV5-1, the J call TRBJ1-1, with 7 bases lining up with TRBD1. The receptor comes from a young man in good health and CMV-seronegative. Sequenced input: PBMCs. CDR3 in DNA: TGCGCCAGCAGCTTACTCCGGGACAGTGAAAAAGCTTTCTTT. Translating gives CASSLLRDSEKAFF.